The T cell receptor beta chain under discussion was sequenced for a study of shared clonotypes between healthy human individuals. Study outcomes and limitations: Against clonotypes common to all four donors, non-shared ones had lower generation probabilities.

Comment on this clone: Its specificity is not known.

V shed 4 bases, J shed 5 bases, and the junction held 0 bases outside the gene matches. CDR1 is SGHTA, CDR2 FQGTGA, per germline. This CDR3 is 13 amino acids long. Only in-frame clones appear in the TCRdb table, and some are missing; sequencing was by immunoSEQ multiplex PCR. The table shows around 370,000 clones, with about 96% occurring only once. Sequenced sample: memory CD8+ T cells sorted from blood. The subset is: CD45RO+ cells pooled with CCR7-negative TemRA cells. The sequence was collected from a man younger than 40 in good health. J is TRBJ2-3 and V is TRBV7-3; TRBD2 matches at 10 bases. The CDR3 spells CASSSSGRDTQYF. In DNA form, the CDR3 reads TGTGCCAGCAGCTCTAGCGGGAGAGATACGCAGTATTTT. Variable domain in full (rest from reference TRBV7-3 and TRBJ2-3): GAGVSQTPSNKVTEKGKYVELRCDPISGHTALYWYRQSLGQGPEFLIYFQGTGAADDSGLPNDRFFAVRPEGSVSTLKIQRTERGDSAVYLCASSSSGRDTQYFGPGTRLTVL.